These 26 T cell receptor beta chains share one sample of origin, sequenced in a study of blood T cell repertoires in COVID-19. Produced via immunoSEQ multiplex PCR; TCRdb's table is partial and in-frame only. The sample contains more than 80,000 clones, about 82% of which appear only once. Material: peripheral blood. Source of these receptors: an elderly man with COVID-19, enrolled during active disease.

The chain employs TRBV29-1 and TRBJ2-1; 8 nucleotides align to TRBD1. V lost 4 bases to trimming and J lost 3 bases; unmatched junction nucleotides: 2. The CDR3 totals 13 residues. Germline V gives CDR1 SQVTM, CDR2 ANQGSEA. In DNA form, the CDR3 reads TGCAGCGTTGGACAGGGGTTCTACAATGAGCAGTTCTTC. This translates into CSVGQGFYNEQFF.

The chain uses TRBV7-9 and TRBJ1-1; 7 positions agree with TRBD1. The CDR3 totals 13 residues. Trimming cost V 5 bases and J 3 bases; bases outside gene matches: 3. Looked up from germline, CDR1 is SEHNR and CDR2 is FQNEAQ (reference sequence). The CDR3 loop reads CASSVQGDTEAFF. The CDR3 coding sequence is TGTGCCAGCAGCGTCCAGGGGGACACTGAAGCTTTCTTT. Using reference TRBV7-9 and TRBJ1-1 for the parts outside the CDR3, the full variable domain is DTGVSQNPRHKITKRGQNVTFRCDPISEHNRLYWYRQTLGQGPEFLTYFQNEAQLEKSRLLSDRFSAERPKGSFSTLEIQRTEQGDSAMYLCASSVQGDTEAFFGQGTRLTVV.

This clone was observed a handful of times. The rearrangement links TRBV7-9 to TRBJ1-3, with TRBD1 matching over 8 bases. Trimming cost V 6 bases and J 2 bases; bases outside gene matches: 3. Germline CDR1 and CDR2: SEHNR and FQNEAQ (reference sequence). There are 14 residues in the CDR3. The CDR3 DNA reads TGTGCCAGCAGAGGACAGGGCCCTGGAAACACCATATATTTT. Its translation: CASRGQGPGNTIYF.

The rearrangement joins TRBV7-8 to TRBJ1-3; D is possibly TRBD1 (5 bases). The CDR3 is 16 residues long. Germline V gene data show CDR1 as SGHVS and CDR2 as FQNEAQ. Trimming took 3 bases from V and 0 from J, leaving 12 bases between them. The CDR3 sequence is CASSFLPGASGNTIYF. DNA of the CDR3: TGTGCCAGCAGCTTCCTCCCTGGGGCCTCTGGAAACACCATATATTTT.

V and J are TRBV6-5 and TRBJ1-1; the D gene is possibly TRBD1 (5 bases). CDR1 is MNHEY, CDR2 SVGAGI, per germline. V shed 2 bases and J shed 4 bases, with 14 bases lying between them. The CDR3 totals 15 residues. CDR3: CASSYAMGGVTEAFF. In DNA, the CDR3 is TGTGCCAGCAGTTACGCGATGGGGGGAGTCACTGAAGCTTTCTTT.

A single count supports this clone. This chain joins TRBV7-3 and TRBJ2-3; TRBD1 matches at 7 bases. The CDR3 runs 15 residues. J lost 2 bases, V lost 1 base, and 3 bases had no gene match. Germline CDR1 and CDR2: SGHTA and FQGTGA. CDR3 DNA: TGTGCCAGCAGCTTAAGGGACAGCTACACAGATACGCAGTATTTT. This sequence encodes CASSLRDSYTDTQYF.

This chain uses TRBV6-6 with TRBJ1-2; TRBD1 might be the D (5 bases). CDR3 size: 12 residues. With 0 bases removed from V and 9 bases from J, the gap between germline ends came to 8 bases. Germline V gene lookup returns CDR1 MNHNY and CDR2 SVGAGI (reference sequence). The CDR3 DNA follows: TGTGCCAGCAGTTACTCCAGGGCGAGCTACACCTTC. It specifies CASSYSRASYTF.

As DNA, the CDR3 is TGTGCCAGTAGTATAGGGTACAGGAATGAAAAACTGTTTTTT. It codes for CASSIGYRNEKLFF. The rearrangement joins TRBV19 to TRBJ1-4; possible D gene TRBD1, 5 bases. CDR3 length equals 14 residues. Germline V CDR1 and CDR2: LNHDA, SQIVND (reference sequence). Trimming shortened V by 1 base and J by 5 bases, and 8 bases separated the two germline ends.

The chain joins TRBV29-1 to TRBJ1-4; 8 bases match TRBD1. Germline V CDR1 and CDR2: SQVTM, ANQGSEA. CDR3 length: 13 amino acids. V lost 6 bases, J lost 3 bases, and 3 bases stayed unmatched. CDR3 in DNA: TGCAGCGTCGGGGACAGGTCTAATGAAAAACTGTTTTTT. Amino acid sequence: CSVGDRSNEKLFF.

The V call is TRBV9, the J call TRBJ2-1; 7 nucleotides agree with TRBD2. The CDR3 runs to 15 residues. V shed 5 bases, J shed 4 bases, and the junction held 9 bases outside the gene matches. Germline V gene data show CDR1 as SGDLS and CDR2 as YYNGEE. For the CDR3, the DNA is TGTGCCAGCAGATTCAGCGGGAACTCATACAATGAGCAGTTCTTC. Its translation is CASRFSGNSYNEQFF.

This rearrangement joins TRBV6-2 or TRBV6-3 to TRBJ1-4; D is ambiguous. V dropped 4 bases and J dropped 2 bases, with 8 bases sitting between them. The CDR3 is made up of 14 amino acids. CDR1 MNHEY and CDR2 SVGEGT come from the germline V gene. The CDR3 nucleotides are TGTGCCAGCAGTTCGGACTGGACTAATGAAAAACTGTTTTTT. It specifies CASSSDWTNEKLFF.

The rearrangement links TRBV10-2 to TRBJ2-7, with 8 positions matching TRBD1. This CDR3 comprises 13 residues. Germline assignment: CDR1 WSHSY and CDR2 SAAADI. The J segment lost 3 bases and the V segment lost 6 bases, leaving 4 bases of the junction unmatched. The CDR3 protein is CASRMTGVYEQYF. The CDR3, as DNA: TGCGCCAGCAGGATGACAGGGGTCTACGAGCAGTACTTC.

The genes are TRBV6-5 and TRBJ2-1; D gene unclear. This CDR3 comprises 15 residues. CDR1 is MNHEY and CDR2 is SVGAGI in the germline V gene. V was cut by 2 bases and J by 2 bases, with 10 bases left in between. CDR3 sequence (DNA): TGTGCCAGCAGTTACGATTGGCTAGCCTACAATGAGCAGTTCTTC. Translation gives CASSYDWLAYNEQFF.

This clone showed up just a few times. The chain is built from TRBV27 and TRBJ1-2; TRBD1 matches 8 bases. The CDR3 length is 16 residues. V gave up 1 base and J gave up 7 bases; unmatched junction bases: 11. Germline CDR1 MNHEY, CDR2 SMNVEV (reference sequence). Here the CDR3 DNA reads TGTGCCAGCAGTTTATTGGGGCTCGGACAGGGAGGTGGCTACACCTTC. Protein product: CASSLLGLGQGGGYTF.

Worth noting for this clone: Sequence at one end of the junction differs from germline and may be a read error. The chain has TRBV28 and TRBJ1-2; TRBD1 matches 10 bases. The CDR3 totals 14 residues. The germline V gene encodes CDR1 MDHEN and CDR2 SYDVKM. CDR3 in amino acids: CASSFRPARGDRGF. The CDR3 coding sequence is TGTGCCAGCAGTTTCCGCCCTGCAAGAGGGGACAGGGGTTTC.

The rearrangement uses TRBV19 and TRBJ2-7, with 7 bases matching TRBD1. The germline CDR1 and CDR2 sequences are LNHDA and SQIVND (reference sequence). There are 12 residues in the CDR3. Trimming cost V 6 bases and J 3 bases; bases outside gene matches: 2. As DNA, the CDR3 is TGTGCCAGTAGGGGGGACAGCTACGAGCAGTACTTC. It yields the protein CASRGDSYEQYF.

V and J are TRBV7-2 and TRBJ2-6; no clear D. Germline CDR1 reads SGHTA; CDR2 reads FQGNSA. The CDR3 sequence is 15 residues long. Trimming cost V 3 bases and J 0 bases, with 6 bases left between them. CDR3 coding DNA: TGTGCCAGCAGCTTGACACGCTCTGGGGCCAACGTCCTGACTTTC. The encoded protein is CASSLTRSGANVLTF.

The chain uses TRBV10-3 and TRBJ1-1, with no clear D. The CDR3 is 12 residues long. Germline V CDR1 and CDR2: ENHRY, SYGVKD. Trimming pared 6 bases from V and 1 base from J, leaving 6 bases between. As DNA, the CDR3 is TGTGCCATCAGCTCACAGAACACTGAAGCTTTCTTT. It specifies CAISSQNTEAFF.

The V call is TRBV29-1, the J call TRBJ1-2, with 11 bases matching TRBD1. CDR1 and CDR2 (germline): SQVTM, ANQGSEA. This CDR3 comprises 13 residues. V lost 7 bases, J lost 8 bases, and 9 bases stayed unmatched. The CDR3 protein is CSATGQGASGYTF. The DNA for the CDR3 is TGCAGCGCAACAGGACAGGGGGCTTCCGGCTACACCTTC.

This chain joins TRBV4-1 and TRBJ2-2; the match to TRBD1 covers 8 bases. Germline assignment: CDR1 MGHRA and CDR2 YSYEKL. CDR3 length equals 17 residues. Trimming took 4 bases from V and 2 from J; bases not matched to a gene: 9. The CDR3 DNA reads as TGCGCCAGCAGCCCCCTTGGACAGGGCGCCAACACCGGGGAGCTGTTTTTT. Translating it yields CASSPLGQGANTGELFF.

V usage is TRBV29-1 and J usage is TRBJ1-5; D might be TRBD1 (5 bases). V shed 4 bases and J shed 4 bases, with 11 bases lying between them. The germline V gene has CDR1 SQVTM and CDR2 ANQGSEA. This CDR3 has 13 amino acids. The CDR3 DNA sequence: TGCAGCGTTGGGGGGGAAGGAAATCAGCCCCAGCATTTT. Translating gives CSVGGEGNQPQHF.

This rearrangement joins TRBV15 to TRBJ2-7, with D perhaps TRBD1 (5 bases). The CDR3 runs 15 residues. Trimming removed 0 bases from V and 3 bases from J, with 12 bases in between. Germline V lookup: CDR1 LNHNV, CDR2 YYDKDF (reference sequence). The CDR3 sequence is CATSRDRGHLYEQYF. Here the CDR3 DNA reads TGTGCCACCAGCAGAGATAGGGGCCACCTCTACGAGCAGTACTTC.

The chain links TRBV27 to TRBJ2-1, with TRBD2 matching over 11 bases. The V and J ends lost 4 bases and 2 bases, in that order; junction bases with no gene match: 1. The CDR3 runs 15 residues. CDR1 and CDR2 from the germline V gene are MNHEY and SMNVEV (reference sequence). The DNA of the CDR3 is TGTGCCAGCAGTTCGGGACTAGCGGCCTACAATGAGCAGTTCTTC. Encoded protein: CASSSGLAAYNEQFF.

This chain joins TRBV6-4 and TRBJ2-1, with a possible D match to TRBD2 (5 bases). V dropped 6 bases and J dropped 7 bases, with 10 bases sitting between them. The germline V gene encodes CDR1 MRHNA and CDR2 SNTAGT. The CDR3 loop spans 12 amino acids. DNA of the CDR3: TGTGCCAGCAGCCCTACGGGGAATGAGCAGTTCTTC. It yields the protein CASSPTGNEQFF.

The chain joins TRBV7-3 to TRBJ2-3; D is ambiguous. The germline V gene encodes CDR1 SGHTA and CDR2 FQGTGA. The V end was cut by 2 bases, the J end by 0 bases, with 9 bases between. This CDR3 is 15 amino acids long. The chain's CDR3 is CASSLVTASTDTQYF. The CDR3 DNA reads TGTGCCAGCAGCTTAGTAACTGCAAGCACAGATACGCAGTATTTT.

The chain carries TRBV7-9 and TRBJ1-3; TRBD1 matches at 7 bases. The trim removed 4 bases at V and 6 bases at J, leaving 6 bases unmatched. This CDR3 is built from 14 residues. Looked up from germline, CDR1 is SEHNR and CDR2 is FQNEAQ (reference sequence). CDR3 residues: CASSYRGFENTIYF. The CDR3 DNA is TGTGCCAGCAGCTACAGGGGTTTTGAAAACACCATATATTTT.